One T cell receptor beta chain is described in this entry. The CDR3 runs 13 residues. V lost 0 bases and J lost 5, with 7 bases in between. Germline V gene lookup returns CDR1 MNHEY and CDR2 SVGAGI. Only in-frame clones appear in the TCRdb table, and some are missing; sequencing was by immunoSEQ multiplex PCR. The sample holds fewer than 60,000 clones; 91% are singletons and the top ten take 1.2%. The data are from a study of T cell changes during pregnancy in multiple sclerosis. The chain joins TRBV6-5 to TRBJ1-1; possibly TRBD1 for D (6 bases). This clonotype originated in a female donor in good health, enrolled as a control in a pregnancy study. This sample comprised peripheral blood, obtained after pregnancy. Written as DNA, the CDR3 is TGTGCCAGCAGTTACTCGGGGACAACTGAAGCTTTCTTT. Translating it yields CASSYSGTTEAFF.